This T cell receptor (beta chain) came from a study of Graves' ophthalmopathy and Graves' hyperthyroidism listed by TCRdb under 2018. For the study in its entirety: Peripheral blood was collected at initial diagnosis, before any treatment. TCR beta repertoire signatures were used to distinguish Graves' ophthalmopathy from Graves' hyperthyroidism and to predict progression to ophthalmopathy. In total, 135 blood samples were TCR-sequenced: 40 to 45 ophthalmopathy, approximately 75 hyperthyroidism and roughly 17 hyperthyroidism-to-ophthalmopathy patients. To explore V-J signatures distinguishing ophthalmopathy from hyperthyroidism, a discovery set of under 110 patients (roughly 45 ophthalmopathy, around 55 stable hyperthyroidism) was enrolled. An independent validation cohort was composed of around 19 hyperthyroidism patients and 15 to 17 patients who later progressed from hyperthyroidism to ophthalmopathy. In several hyperthyroidism patients, the T-cell repertoire of thyroid tissue was compared with the T-cell repertoire of blood. Following sampling, methimazole starting at 30 mg daily was administered to hyperthyroidism patients, and high-dose intravenous methylprednisolone was administered to ophthalmopathy patients.

Remarks on this clonotype: Its antigen remains undetermined. No much larger clone exists at a distance of one base, and base qualities are not known.

For repertoire sequencing, TCR beta CDR3 regions were amplified from RNA transcripts. A first-round RT-PCR used HTBI primers with the Qiagen OneStep RT-PCR kit, followed by a second-round multiplex PCR, size selection and purification. Sequencing of the libraries was carried out on an Illumina HiSeq2000 in paired-end mode with 100 bp reads. The authors' pipeline ran thus. SOAPnuke was used to process the reads, throwing out any read that had adapters, had uncalled bases, had a mean Phred below 15, or lacked an exact constant-primer or identifier match. COPE v1.2.5 was used to merge high-quality paired reads. Clonotypes were defined as unique nucleotide sequences and were aligned to IMGT TRB V, D and J references using MiTCR v1.1. Only V-J combinations with frequency above 0.0001 were analysed, covering approximately 99% of repertoires. For each V-J combination, a TCR clonal expansion and chaos score was defined as F50 clonal expansion divided by the chaos observed in the TCRdist matrix. Welch's t-statistics and random forest were used to reduce features to about 14 V-J combinations, which were fed into a naive Bayes classifier. The Morisita-Horn index was used to measure how similar the thyroid and blood repertoires were. The public reads were reprocessed in TCRdb via fastp at Q25 and MiXCR, keeping in-frame beta chains. Every distinct CDR3 protein forms one entry, paired with its most common genes and DNA. The V and J calls and clone size are TCRdb's, not the authors'. The sample table records 200,000 to 300,000 distinct CDR3 sequences; around 50% of these occur just once. In total, the top ten clones hold approximately 51% of the sample.

Patients with ophthalmopathy had moderately to severely active disease, with a Clinical Activity Score of 3 or more, a NOSPECS grade of 4 or more, and a disease duration of less than 3 months. Patients were excluded if they had other autoimmune diseases, uncontrolled infections, pregnancy or lactation. Diagnosis was based on clinical symptoms, serum thyroxine, TRAb, thyroid ultrasound and orbital computed tomography. Using Ficoll-Paque density gradient centrifugation, PBMCs were isolated from 10 ml of fresh peripheral blood. Total RNA was extracted using Trizol reagent, and RNA quality was checked on an Agilent 2100 Bioanalyzer. Overall results and qualifications from the work: The 13-signature model separated ophthalmopathy from stable hyperthyroidism with 85% to 90% sensitivity and roughly 84% specificity in cross-validation, and 80%/75% in the test set. Among expanded thyroid clonotypes with frequency above 0.001, most also showed up in blood, which suggests that blood repertoires may reflect the thyroid immune response. No statistical method was used to predetermine the sample size, and group allocation was not hidden from the investigators. In validation, the model predicted ophthalmopathy progression with about 71% sensitivity and about 77% specificity; some twelve predicted patients were CT-confirmed with GO in a median of around 6.5 months.

Trimming removed 6 bases from V and 0 bases from J, leaving 18 bases between the germline ends. Measured from the cysteine to the phenylalanine, the CDR3 is 15 residues long. This entry keeps only the CDR3 DNA: 45 bases, framed from base 1. CDR1 and CDR2, looked up from the germline V gene (reference sequence), are DFQATT and SNEGSKA. Recombination linked TRBV20-1 to TRBJ2-7, and perhaps TRBD1 as D gene, on 5 matching bases. Sequenced: peripheral blood. This TCR came from an adult man with Graves' ophthalmopathy. CDR3 reads: CSAPGWRQGSYEQYF. In nucleotide form, the sequence is TGCAGTGCCCCCGGCTGGCGGCAGGGCTCCTACGAGCAGTACTTC.